This T cell receptor beta chain was sequenced in a study of T cell changes during pregnancy in multiple sclerosis. V lost 1 base, J lost 3 bases, and 12 bases lay in between. CDR1 and CDR2 from the germline V gene are SGHTA and FQGNSA. This CDR3 has 15 residues. Here immunoSEQ multiplex PCR was the method, and the copy in TCRdb shows in-frame clones only, minus some. Found here are over 70,000 clones, over 80% of them singletons; the top ten hold 2.8%. The V call is TRBV7-2, the J call TRBJ1-1, with D perhaps matching TRBD1 (5 bases). The specimen comprised peripheral blood, sampled in the third trimester of pregnancy. This clonotype was sampled from a female donor in good health, enrolled as a control in a pregnancy study. CDR3 bases: TGTGCCAGCAGCTTAGAGGCGGGGCTGGACACTGAAGCTTTCTTT. This sequence encodes CASSLEAGLDTEAFF.